The clone carrying this T cell receptor beta chain was recorded many times. Its target is not known. Time point noted: newly diagnosed GD, antithyroid drugs for less than 3 months. Preparation of the TCR library used RNA extracted from PBMCs. Per American Thyroid Association guidelines, Graves' disease was diagnosed. Patients of an endocrinology department in Xi'an, China, were included. This record comes from a study of regulatory T cells in long-lasting Graves disease. General study findings and limits: Exclusively peripheral blood, rather than thyroid tissue, was studied. Persistent disease exhibited a predilection for TRBV28, TRBJ1-2 and TRBJ2-5.

This CDR3 has 13 residues. The germline V gene has CDR1 SGDLS and CDR2 YYNGEE. V was cut by 7 bases and J by 5 bases, with 15 bases left in between. The authors built TCR beta libraries using iRepertoire HTBI primers and Arm-PCR of CDR3 regions. TCRdb re-called the multiplex PCR reads with MiXCR, one entry per CDR3 protein. Seen here are 250,000 or so distinct CDR3 sequences, around 20% observed once, and the top ten hold 11% to 15%. V gene TRBV9 combines with J gene TRBJ1-1; a possible D gene is TRBD1 (5 bases). The source is a female donor with Graves disease. This specimen was peripheral blood mononuclear cells (PBMCs), taken at new diagnosis, from a patient treated with antithyroid drugs. The CDR3 DNA is TGTGCCAGCGGTCGGGGGGATGGGACTGAAGCTTTCTTT. Protein: CASGRGDGTEAFF.